Below are 28 T cell receptor beta chains sequenced from a single sample in a study of cytomegalovirus exposure and HLA in healthy donors. Amplification used 60 Vbeta primers and 13 Jbeta primers. Method: immunoSEQ multiplex PCR; TCRdb's copy keeps in-frame clones and lacks some. The table records more than 150,000 clones, roughly three quarters of them present only once. Material: PBMCs. All receptors come from a woman under 40 in good health and CMV-seropositive.

The rearrangement joins TRBV28 to TRBJ2-5, with D possibly TRBD1 on 6 matching bases. The closer fit of TRBJ2-7 to the DNA end suggests the J call may be wrong. The CDR3 is 15 residues long. Germline CDR1 reads MDHEN; CDR2 reads SYDVKM. Written as DNA, the CDR3 is TGTGCCAGCAGTCCCGGACAGACTACCACCTACGAGCAGTACTTC. It yields the protein CASSPGQTTTYEQYF.

This chain links TRBV28 with TRBJ2-7, with TRBD2 matching over 7 bases. CDR1 and CDR2 (germline): MDHEN, SYDVKM. V shed 3 bases and J 1 base; nucleotides not matched to a gene: 6. The CDR3 is 15 residues long. CDR3 DNA sequence: TGTGCCAGCAGTTTTAATGGGGGGGGGTCCTACGAGCAGTACTTC. Amino acids: CASSFNGGGSYEQYF.

J is TRBJ2-5 and V is TRBV4-1; maybe TRBD1 (6 bases). The J call may be mistaken, given a closer DNA end match to TRBJ2-7. This CDR3 comprises 14 residues. CDR1 is MGHRA and CDR2 is YSYEKL in the germline V gene. DNA for the CDR3: TGCGCCAGCAGCCAATGGGACAACTACTACGAGCAGTACTTC. This encodes CASSQWDNYYEQYF.

The chain has TRBV15 and TRBJ2-5; TRBD2 agrees at 9 bases. With 6 bases clipped from V and 3 bases from J, the junction kept 5 bases outside the gene matches. The germline gives CDR1 LNHNV, CDR2 YYDKDF (reference sequence). The CDR3 sequence is 14 residues long. This CDR3 is CATRRGGLKETQYF. The CDR3 DNA sequence: TGTGCCACCAGGCGGGGGGGACTGAAAGAGACCCAGTACTTC.

The chain combines TRBV5-1 with TRBJ2-2; TRBD1 agrees at 11 bases. After removal of 4 bases from V and 4 bases from J, the junction contained 9 bases not matched to a gene. CDR1 is SGHRS, CDR2 YFSETQ, per germline. This CDR3 has 17 residues. For the CDR3, the DNA is TGCGCCAGCAGCCCTGTCGGGACAGGGGGGAGCACCGGGGAGCTGTTTTTT. Its protein is CASSPVGTGGSTGELFF.

V is TRBV9 and J is TRBJ1-6; D gene uncertain. The CDR3 covers 13 residues. Trimming shortened V by 2 bases and J by 10 bases, and 10 bases separated the two germline ends. Germline assignment: CDR1 SGDLS and CDR2 YYNGEE. The CDR3 nucleotides are TGTGCCAGCAGCGTCGGCGCGGAATCACCCCTCCACTTT. Its protein product is CASSVGAESPLHF.

Only a few counts were recorded for this clone. J is TRBJ2-3 and V is TRBV4-1; D is perhaps TRBD2 (5 bases). The V end lost 0 bases, the J end lost 4 bases, and 14 bases lay between the germline ends. Germline V lookup: CDR1 MGHRA, CDR2 YSYEKL. This CDR3 spans 16 amino acids. CDR3 protein: CASSQEGEGAADTQYF. For the CDR3, the DNA is TGCGCCAGCAGCCAAGAGGGTGAGGGCGCGGCAGATACGCAGTATTTT.

This clone appeared a single time. J is TRBJ2-3 and V is TRBV19; D is undetermined. The ends were cut back, 7 bases at V and 2 bases at J, with 7 bases in the middle. The CDR3 length is 12 residues. CDR1 is LNHDA, CDR2 SQIVND, per germline (reference sequence). CDR3 in DNA: TGTGCCAGTACTTCCTTCACAGATACGCAGTATTTT. This codes for CASTSFTDTQYF.

This chain links TRBV5-1 with TRBJ1-4; tentatively, D is TRBD1 (5 bases). The CDR3 extends over 14 amino acids. Germline V CDR1 and CDR2: SGHRS, YFSETQ. Deletions cut 6 bases from V and 7 bases from J, with 16 bases between. In nucleotides, the CDR3 is TGCGCCAGCACCCTCACCGGAAGGGGTGAAAAACTGTTTTTT. Encoded protein: CASTLTGRGEKLFF.

This chain joins TRBV5-1 and TRBJ2-7; TRBD1 agrees at 8 bases. The germline V gene encodes CDR1 SGHRS and CDR2 YFSETQ. The CDR3 extends over 15 amino acids. The V gene end was trimmed by 3 bases and the J gene end by 4 bases; junction bases not matched to a gene: 9. The CDR3 spells CASSSQGQGPYEQYF. The DNA for the CDR3 is TGCGCCAGCAGCTCCCAAGGACAGGGCCCGTACGAGCAGTACTTC.

V is TRBV7-2 and J is TRBJ1-4; 7 bases map to TRBD1. This CDR3 has 14 amino acids. Germline V gene lookup returns CDR1 SGHTA and CDR2 FQGNSA. Trimming took 5 bases from V and 7 from J; bases not matched to a gene: 7. The DNA for the CDR3 is TGTGCCAGCAGCCTGGGACAGTTGGGTGAAAAACTGTTTTTT. As protein: CASSLGQLGEKLFF.

V and J are TRBV28 and TRBJ2-3; 9 bases fit TRBD2. Germline V gene data show CDR1 as MDHEN and CDR2 as SYDVKM. Trimming at V came to 3 bases and at J to 6 bases, leaving 13 bases not matched to a gene. The CDR3 consists of 17 residues. CDR3 bases: TGTGCCAGCAGTTTCGTCCATGGGCGGGGGGGGGCCGATACGCAGTATTTT. This translates into CASSFVHGRGGADTQYF.

This clone was picked up a small number of times. Other nucleotide sequences in the sample specify the same CDR3. The V call is TRBV2, the J call TRBJ1-1, with 7 bases matching TRBD1. Germline-derived CDR1 and CDR2 are SNHLY and FYNNEI. Germline trimming cut 4 bases from V and 1 base from J; bases unmatched to any gene: 0. The CDR3 sequence is 13 residues long. Here the CDR3 reads CASSGQGNTEAFF. For the CDR3, the DNA is TGTGCCAGCAGTGGACAGGGGAACACTGAAGCTTTCTTT.

The V gene is TRBV28, the J gene TRBJ1-5, with 7 bases fitting TRBD1. The junction had 6 bases not matched to a gene; V was cut back by 7 bases and J by 6 bases. The length of the CDR3 is 13 residues. Germline V lookup: CDR1 MDHEN, CDR2 SYDVKM. The CDR3 sequence is CASNNRGGQPQHF. For the CDR3, the DNA is TGTGCCAGCAATAACAGGGGTGGTCAGCCCCAGCATTTT. The full variable domain, in which reference TRBV28 and TRBJ1-5 provide the parts outside the CDR3, is DVKVTQSSRYLVKRTGEKVFLECVQDMDHENMFWYRQDPGLGLRLIYFSYDVKMKEKGDIPEGYSVSREKKERFSLILESASTNQTSMYLCASNNRGGQPQHFGDGTRLSIL.

In its sample, this clone was seen once. CDR3 nucleotides: TGTGCCTGGAGTGTGCCCCTTGAAACAGGGTCCAGCTACGAGCAGTACTTC. Its translation is CAWSVPLETGSSYEQYF. The V call is TRBV30, the J call TRBJ2-7, with a weak D call TRBD1 (6 bases). Germline values: CDR1 GTSNPN, CDR2 SVGIG (reference sequence). V dropped 0 bases and J dropped 3 bases, with 21 bases sitting between them. This CDR3 spans 17 amino acids.

This clone has a handful of counts. The rearrangement links TRBV27 to TRBJ2-1; maybe TRBD2 (6 bases). The CDR3 consists of 14 residues. Between the trimmed V and J ends, which lost 5 bases and 1 base, there was a span of 9 bases. Germline CDR1 is MNHEY and CDR2 is SMNVEV (reference sequence). The CDR3 sequence: CASSNSGSYNEQFF. CDR3 sequence (DNA): TGTGCCAGCAGTAATAGCGGATCCTACAATGAGCAGTTCTTC.

The rearrangement uses TRBV5-1 and TRBJ2-1, with 8 bases lining up with TRBD2. CDR1 SGHRS and CDR2 YFSETQ come from the germline V gene. The V and J ends lost 3 bases and 7 bases, in that order; junction bases with no gene match: 9. There are 15 residues in the CDR3. CDR3 bases: TGCGCCAGCAGCTCCGGGCGGGGGGCGGGTAATGAGCAGTTCTTC. This translates into CASSSGRGAGNEQFF. The full variable domain, rest sourced from reference TRBV5-1 and TRBJ2-1, is KAGVTQTPRYLIKTRGQQVTLSCSPISGHRSVSWYQQTPGQGLQFLFEYFSETQRNKGNFPGRFSGRQFSNSRSEMNVSTLELGDSALYLCASSSGRGAGNEQFFGPGTRLTVL.

The rearrangement links TRBV7-2 to TRBJ2-2; D not certain. The CDR3 has 15 amino acids. Germline lookup yields CDR1 SGHTA and CDR2 FQGNSA. V was cut by 5 bases and J by 5 bases, with 15 bases left in between. CDR3 DNA: TGTGCCAGCAGCCAAGAGGAGACTGCTACCGGGGAGCTGTTTTTT. Its protein product is CASSQEETATGELFF.

The V and J genes are TRBV1 and TRBJ2-1; the table's TRBD2 call for D was not verified on the DNA. TRBV1 is reported as a pseudogene. The CDR3 runs to 15 residues. CDR3 in amino acids: CTSSQGSGGAGEQFF. For the CDR3, the DNA is TGCACCAGCAGCCAAGGTAGCGGGGGGGCCGGTGAGCAGTTCTTC.

The rearrangement uses TRBV9 and TRBJ1-4; 8 nucleotides align to TRBD1. The junction had 7 bases not matched to a gene; V was cut back by 4 bases and J by 2 bases. The length of the CDR3 is 16 residues. Germline assignment: CDR1 SGDLS and CDR2 YYNGEE. CDR3 region: CASSPGQGVTNEKLFF. CDR3 DNA: TGTGCCAGCAGCCCAGGACAGGGCGTGACTAATGAAAAACTGTTTTTT.

This clone was found a few times. The J gene is TRBJ2-7, the V gene TRBV7-8; 7 bases align to TRBD2. The CDR3 length is 13 residues. Germline CDR1 SGHVS, CDR2 FQNEAQ. The junction had 7 bases not matched to a gene; V was cut back by 5 bases and J by 6 bases. DNA for the CDR3: TGTGCCAGCAGCCCGACTAGCACAGGCGAGCAGTACTTC. Translated, it gives CASSPTSTGEQYF.

The chain couples TRBV6-5 to TRBJ2-1; a weak D match, TRBD2 (6 bases). This CDR3 is built from 15 residues. V was cut by 5 bases and J by 7 bases, with 18 bases left in between. Germline V gives CDR1 MNHEY, CDR2 SVGAGI. In DNA form, the CDR3 reads TGTGCCAGCAGTCCTCGGACGGCGGGGTGGAATGAGCAGTTCTTC. It codes for CASSPRTAGWNEQFF.

V gene TRBV5-8 combines with J gene TRBJ2-5; maybe TRBD2 (6 bases). The end of the DNA is better explained by TRBJ2-7, so the J call may be wrong. The CDR3 totals 14 residues. Per the germline V gene, CDR1 is SGHTS and CDR2 is YDEGEE. CDR3 in amino acids: CASSLGGGPYEQYF. DNA of the CDR3: TGTGCCAGCAGCTTGGGGGGAGGTCCCTACGAGCAGTACTTC.

Only a few counts were recorded for this clone. The gene calls are TRBV11-2 and TRBJ2-3, with D possibly being TRBD1 (5 bases). In germline, CDR1 is SGHAT, CDR2 FQNNGV. The CDR3 has 16 amino acids. V lost 1 base to trimming and J lost 2 bases, with 13 bases between them. CDR3 DNA: TGTGCCAGCAGCTTAGGGGGCGTAGGATCCACAGATACGCAGTATTTT. Residues: CASSLGGVGSTDTQYF. The full variable domain, completed using reference TRBV11-2 and TRBJ2-3, is EAGVAQSPRYKIIEKRQSVAFWCNPISGHATLYWYQQILGQGPKLLIQFQNNGVVDDSQLPKDRFSAERLKGVDSTLKIQPAKLEDSAVYLCASSLGGVGSTDTQYFGPGTRLTVL.

A note on this clone: Sequence at one end of the junction differs from germline and may be a read error. The gene calls are TRBV7-2 and TRBJ2-4; maybe TRBD2 (5 bases). The CDR3 contains 19 residues. The V gene's germline CDR1 is SGHTA and CDR2 FQGNSA. The CDR3 loop is CASSPPGGLLLIRENSQYF. The CDR3 coding sequence is TGTGCCAGCAGCCCCCCCGGCGGCCTACTCCTGATACGGGAAAACAGTCAGTACTTC.

The chain is built from TRBV28 and TRBJ2-3; 7 bases are a match to TRBD1. There are 17 residues in the CDR3. Germline loops: CDR1 MDHEN, CDR2 SYDVKM. With V trimmed by 2 bases and J by 8 bases, 16 bases remained unmatched. In DNA form, the CDR3 reads TGTGCCAGCAGTTTAGGCTCCGCCGGACAGGCCCATGGTACGCAGTATTTT. Translation gives CASSLGSAGQAHGTQYF.

The genes are TRBV7-6 and TRBJ2-7, with TRBD1 identical over 11 bases. Germline lookup yields CDR1 SGHVS and CDR2 FNYEAQ. The CDR3 loop spans 16 amino acids. V shed 5 bases, J shed 3 bases, and the junction held 9 bases outside the gene matches. The CDR3 DNA sequence: TGTGCCAGCAGCCCGACCTCCGGGACAGGGGGCTACGAGCAGTACTTC. It encodes CASSPTSGTGGYEQYF. Supplemented by reference TRBV7-6 and TRBJ2-7, the full variable domain reads GAGVSQSPRYKVTKRGQDVALRCDPISGHVSLYWYRQALGQGPEFLTYFNYEAQQDKSGLPNDRFSAERPEGSISTLTIQRTEQRDSAMYRCASSPTSGTGGYEQYFGPGTRLTVT.

The chain has TRBV25-1 and TRBJ2-2; tentative D call: TRBD2 (6 bases). CDR3 length equals 12 residues. The germline V gene encodes CDR1 MGHDK and CDR2 SYGVNS. With 8 bases removed from V and 7 bases from J, the gap between germline ends came to 11 bases. CDR3 in DNA: TGTGCCAGCTCCGGGAGACACGGGGAGCTGTTTTTT. This sequence encodes CASSGRHGELFF.